This T cell receptor beta chain was observed in a study of Ad26.COV2.S vaccination and SARS-CoV-2 variants. Study-wide results and caveats: The study found higher spike-specific TCR breadth in vaccine than placebo recipients.

Germline values: CDR1 SGHDT, CDR2 YYEEEE. The V end was cut by 0 bases, the J end by 4 bases, with 13 bases between. The CDR3 runs to 16 residues. Generated by immunoSEQ multiplex PCR, the TCRdb table keeps only in-frame clones and is missing some. The data contain about 470,000 clones, roughly 88% of them singletons. Only one count was recorded for this clone. The antigen is unknown. Described treatment: some 20 received Ad26.COV2.S at low or high dose, single or two shots; about 5 received placebo; per-sample allocation not given. Samples were taken on day 63 after the first vaccine or placebo injection.

V usage is TRBV5-6 and J usage is TRBJ2-2; weak D call: TRBD2 (5 bases). This TCR was sampled from a person between 18 and 65 years old who received the Ad26.COV2.S COVID-19 vaccine or a placebo. This specimen was peripheral blood, taken in a trial of Ad26.COV2.S vaccine versus placebo. The CDR3 DNA follows: TGTGCCAGCAGCTTGGCGCTAGGTGAGGGCACCGGGGAGCTGTTTTTT. This sequence encodes CASSLALGEGTGELFF. The variable domain in full, completed from reference TRBV5-6 and TRBJ2-2, reads DAGVTQSPTHLIKTRGQQVTLRCSPKSGHDTVSWYQQALGQGPQFIFQYYEEEERQRGNFPDRFSGHQFPNYSSELNVNALLLGDSALYLCASSLALGEGTGELFFGEGSRLTVL.